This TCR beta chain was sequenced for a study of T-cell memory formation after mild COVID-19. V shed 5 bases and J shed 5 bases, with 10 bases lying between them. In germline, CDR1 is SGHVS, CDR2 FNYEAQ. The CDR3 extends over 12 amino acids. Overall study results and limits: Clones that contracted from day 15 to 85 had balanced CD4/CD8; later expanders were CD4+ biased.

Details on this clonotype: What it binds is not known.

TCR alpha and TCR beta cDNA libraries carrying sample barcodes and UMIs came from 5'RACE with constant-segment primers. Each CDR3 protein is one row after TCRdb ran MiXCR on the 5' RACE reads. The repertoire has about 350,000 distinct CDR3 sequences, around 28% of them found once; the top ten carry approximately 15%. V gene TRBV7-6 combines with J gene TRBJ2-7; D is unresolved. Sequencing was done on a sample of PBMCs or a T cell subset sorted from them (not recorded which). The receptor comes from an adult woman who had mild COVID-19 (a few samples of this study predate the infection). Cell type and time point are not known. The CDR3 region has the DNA TGTGCCAGCAGCCCCAATAATAACGAGCAGTACTTC. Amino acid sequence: CASSPNNNEQYF.